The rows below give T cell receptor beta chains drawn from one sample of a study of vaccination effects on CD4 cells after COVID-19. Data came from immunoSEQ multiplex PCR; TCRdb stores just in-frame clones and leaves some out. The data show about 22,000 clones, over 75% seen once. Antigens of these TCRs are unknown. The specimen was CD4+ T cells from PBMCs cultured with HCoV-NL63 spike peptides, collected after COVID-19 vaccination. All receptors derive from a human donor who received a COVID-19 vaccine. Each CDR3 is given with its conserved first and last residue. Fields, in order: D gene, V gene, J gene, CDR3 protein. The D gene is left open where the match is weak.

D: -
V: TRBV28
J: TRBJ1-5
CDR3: CASSGDGRNQPQHF

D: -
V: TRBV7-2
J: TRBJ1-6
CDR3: CASSSEYKGGSPLHF

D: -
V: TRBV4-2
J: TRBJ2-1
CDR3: CASSLPPGEQFF

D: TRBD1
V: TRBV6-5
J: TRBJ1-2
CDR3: CASSHGDSYGYTF

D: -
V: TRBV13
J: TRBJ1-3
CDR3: CASSLGRKGNTIYF

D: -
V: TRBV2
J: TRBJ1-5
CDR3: CASRADGSGNQPQHF

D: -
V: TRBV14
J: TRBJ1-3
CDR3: CASSQDPLGGTIYF

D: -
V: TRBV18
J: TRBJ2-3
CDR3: CASSSWGGQTDTQYF

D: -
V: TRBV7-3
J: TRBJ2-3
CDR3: CASSLSKAGTDTQYF

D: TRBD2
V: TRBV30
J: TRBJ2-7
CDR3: CAWRIAGAYEQYF

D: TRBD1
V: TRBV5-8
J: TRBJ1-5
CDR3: CASSGDRRQPQHF

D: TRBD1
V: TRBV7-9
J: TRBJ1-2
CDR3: CASSSWTGERDGYTF

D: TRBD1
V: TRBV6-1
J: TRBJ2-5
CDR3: CASSDQTGLETQYF

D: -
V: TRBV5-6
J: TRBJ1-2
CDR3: CASSFPSGNYGYTF

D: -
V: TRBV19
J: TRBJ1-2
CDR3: CATEGQSGYTF

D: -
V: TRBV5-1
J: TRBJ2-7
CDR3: CASSLYGSSYEQYF

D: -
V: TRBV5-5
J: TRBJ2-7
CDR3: CASSLGRDKTYEQYF

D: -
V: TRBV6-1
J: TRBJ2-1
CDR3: CASSGSRRGTYNEQFF

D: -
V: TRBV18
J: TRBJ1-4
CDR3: CASSPSQGGEKLFF

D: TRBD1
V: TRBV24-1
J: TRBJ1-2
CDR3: CATSGLQGTGGLERYGYTF

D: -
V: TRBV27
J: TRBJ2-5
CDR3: CASSFAGKETQYF

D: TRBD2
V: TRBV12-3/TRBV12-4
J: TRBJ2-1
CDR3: CASRRLAGDEQFF

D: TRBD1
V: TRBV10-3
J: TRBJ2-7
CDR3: CAISDRTGPMEGFHEQYF

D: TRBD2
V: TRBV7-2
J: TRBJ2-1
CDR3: CASSPSGPYNEQFF

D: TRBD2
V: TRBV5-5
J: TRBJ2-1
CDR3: CASSLRSGRITDEQFF

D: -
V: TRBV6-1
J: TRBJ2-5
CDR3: CASSDPLTGSRTQYF